The rows below give T cell receptor beta chains drawn from one sample of a study of cytomegalovirus exposure and HLA in healthy donors. Sequenced by immunoSEQ multiplex PCR; TCRdb stores in-frame clones only, minus some. The sample lists about 140,000 clones, 66% occurring once. Sample: PBMCs. Every receptor here comes from a woman aged 55-70 years in good health and CMV-seronegative. CDR3s include the opening cysteine and the closing phenylalanine or tryptophan. Fields, in order: D gene, V gene, J gene, clone size, CDR3 protein, CDR3 DNA. The D gene is left open where the match is weak. The listing skips clone size in some rows; elsewhere it reads once, few, many or a size class.

>NA|TRBV6-6|TRBJ2-2|NA
CASSSQVSGELFF
TGTGCCAGCAGTTCCCAGGTCTCCGGGGAGCTGTTTTTT
>TRBD1|TRBV19|TRBJ1-2|few
CASSIRGRNYGYTF
TGTGCCAGTAGTATAAGGGGGCGGAACTATGGCTACACCTTC
>NA|TRBV14|TRBJ2-7|NA
CASSQVDRTYEQYF
TGTGCCAGCAGCCAAGTCGACAGAACCTACGAGCAGTACTTC
>NA|TRBV28|TRBJ1-6|few
CASSLVVENSPLHF
TGTGCCAGCAGTTTGGTGGTTGAGAATTCACCCCTCCACTTT
>TRBD1|TRBV6-1|TRBJ2-4|NA
CASRPRQGGNIQYF
TGTGCCAGCCGCCCGAGACAGGGGGGAAACATTCAGTACTTC
>TRBD2|TRBV4-3|TRBJ2-1|NA
CASSQRGSSYNEQFF
TGCGCCAGCAGCCAGCGGGGGAGCTCCTACAATGAGCAGTTCTTC
>TRBD1|TRBV11-2|TRBJ2-7|NA
CASSEVGTEQAIYEQYF
TGTGCCAGCAGCGAAGTAGGGACAGAACAGGCAATCTACGAGCAGTACTTC
>NA|TRBV19|TRBJ2-3|NA
CASIRGDTQYF
TGTGCCAGTATTCGTGGCGATACGCAGTATTTT
>TRBD2|TRBV18|TRBJ2-1|NA
CASSPRPTSGGYFNEQFF
TGTGCCAGCTCACCAAGGCCTACTAGCGGGGGGTACTTTAATGAGCAGTTCTTC
>TRBD1|TRBV5-1|TRBJ1-2|NA
CASSPLDRSGGYTF
TGCGCCAGCAGCCCCTTGGACAGGTCCGGTGGCTACACCTTC
>NA|TRBV20-1|TRBJ2-7|NA
CSASSGNEQYF
TGCAGTGCTAGCTCGGGGAACGAGCAGTACTTC
>NA|TRBV21-1|TRBJ2-5|NA
CASAEGTGQAWGETQYF
TGTGCCAGCGCCGAGGGTACCGGACAGGCCTGGGGAGAGACCCAGTACTTC
>NA|TRBV15|TRBJ2-2|few
CATSRDRPGELFF
TGTGCCACCAGCAGAGATCGTCCCGGGGAGCTGTTTTTT
>TRBD2|TRBV10-3|TRBJ2-3|NA
CASSTSGGADTQYF
TGTGCCTCGTCGACTAGCGGGGGGGCAGATACGCAGTATTTT
>TRBD1|TRBV16|TRBJ1-2|NA
CASSRGQGAVYGYTF
TGTGCCAGCAGCCGGGGACAGGGGGCCGTCTATGGCTACACCTTC
>TRBD1|TRBV28|TRBJ2-1|NA
CASRRTGSEQFF
TGTGCCAGCAGGAGGACAGGGTCCGAGCAGTTCTTC
>TRBD2|TRBV5-1|TRBJ2-3|NA
CASSRTSGSTDTQYF
TGCGCCAGCAGCCGGACTAGCGGGAGCACAGATACGCAGTATTTT
>NA|TRBV7-9|TRBJ2-3|NA
CSSSLGATDTQYF
TGTTCCAGCAGCTTAGGCGCCACAGATACGCAGTATTTT
>NA|TRBV7-9|TRBJ1-2|few
CASSLATGAGYTF
TGTGCCAGCAGCTTAGCTACAGGCGCTGGCTACACCTTC
>NA|TRBV7-3|TRBJ1-2|NA
CASSSSGDPYGYTF
TGTGCCAGCAGCTCATCCGGAGACCCCTATGGCTACACCTTC
>TRBD1|TRBV5-1|TRBJ2-5|NA
CASSSTGEETQYF
TGCGCCAGCAGCTCCACAGGGGAAGAGACCCAGTACTTC
>NA|TRBV5-5|TRBJ2-7|once
CASSYAGTNYEQYF
TGTGCCAGCAGCTATGCGGGGACCAACTACGAGCAGTACTTC
>NA|TRBV5-4|TRBJ2-5|NA
CASSWDSQETQYF
TGTGCCAGCAGCTGGGACTCCCAAGAGACCCAGTACTTC
>TRBD1|TRBV6-6|TRBJ2-3|few
CASSYQGQTTDTQYF
TGTGCCAGCAGTTACCAGGGACAGACCACAGATACGCAGTATTTT
>NA|TRBV5-1|TRBJ2-7|NA
CASSPQEGRTYEQYF
TGCGCCAGCAGCCCACAGGAGGGCCGAACCTACGAGCAGTACTTC
>TRBD1|TRBV10-3|TRBJ2-7|few
CAISVIGQGGEQYF
TGTGCCATCAGTGTAATCGGACAGGGCGGCGAGCAGTACTTC
>TRBD1|TRBV18|TRBJ1-1|NA
CASSPPGKGAFDEAFF
TGTGCCAGCTCACCACCGGGAAAGGGGGCGTTTGATGAAGCTTTCTTT
>NA|TRBV5-4|TRBJ1-2|NA
CASSLARAQGGYTF
TGTGCCAGCAGCTTGGCCAGGGCCCAGGGAGGCTACACCTTC
>NA|TRBV4-1|TRBJ2-7|NA
CASSQQILAVGEQYF
TGCGCCAGCAGCCAACAAATCCTAGCAGTGGGCGAGCAGTACTTC
>NA|TRBV18|TRBJ2-3|NA
CASSPTADTQYF
TGTGCCAGCTCACCGACTGCAGATACGCAGTATTTT
>NA|TRBV29-1|TRBJ1-1|NA
CSVEVGPGVTEAFF
TGCAGCGTTGAAGTGGGTCCAGGGGTCACTGAAGCTTTCTTT
>NA|TRBV19|TRBJ1-2|NA
CASSIASYYGYTF
TGTGCCAGTAGTATAGCTAGCTACTATGGCTACACCTTC
>NA|TRBV9|TRBJ2-7|NA
CASSVRSGPYEQYF
TGTGCCAGCAGCGTACGGTCAGGTCCCTACGAGCAGTACTTC
>NA|TRBV6-6|TRBJ1-4|NA
CATRGPQVGGKEKLFF
TGTGCCACGAGGGGTCCCCAGGTGGGGGGTAAGGAAAAACTGTTTTTT
>NA|TRBV6-5|TRBJ2-1|NA
CASTPLTGAKNEQFF
TGTGCCAGCACCCCACTCACGGGAGCTAAGAATGAGCAGTTCTTC
>TRBD1|TRBV2|TRBJ1-5|NA
CASSGGTGYSNQPQHF
TGTGCCAGCAGTGGAGGGACAGGTTATAGCAATCAGCCCCAGCATTTT
>NA|TRBV5-1|TRBJ2-1|few
CASSLADNEQFF
TGCGCCAGCAGCTTGGCCGACAATGAGCAGTTCTTC
>TRBD2|TRBV7-2|TRBJ2-5|NA
CASSLSQPRSGRAQETQYF
TGTGCCAGCAGCTTATCCCAACCTCGAAGCGGGAGGGCCCAAGAGACCCAGTACTTC
>TRBD1|TRBV6-1|TRBJ2-7|NA
CASRRQGASYEQYF
TGTGCCAGCAGGAGACAGGGGGCCTCCTACGAGCAGTACTTC
>NA|TRBV7-2|TRBJ1-5|NA
CASSLSEIGPQHF
TGTGCCAGCAGCTTATCTGAGATCGGGCCCCAGCATTTT
>TRBD2|TRBV7-9|TRBJ2-3|NA
CASKVAGGRDTQYF
TGTGCCAGCAAGGTAGCGGGGGGCCGAGATACGCAGTATTTT
>TRBD1|TRBV27|TRBJ1-3|NA
CASRMGTATGNTIYF
TGTGCCAGCAGAATGGGGACAGCTACTGGAAACACCATATATTTT
>TRBD1|TRBV7-7|TRBJ1-2|NA
CASSFSGGGGTGNYGYTF
TGTGCTAGCAGCTTCTCGGGGGGGGGAGGGACAGGGAACTATGGCTACACCTTC
>NA|TRBV28|TRBJ1-1|NA
CASSSPWRTEAFF
TGTGCCAGCAGTTCTCCATGGAGAACTGAAGCTTTCTTT
>TRBD1|TRBV27|TRBJ1-1|NA
CASSFRTGGDSETFF
TGTGCCAGCAGTTTTCGGACAGGGGGCGACTCGGAAACTTTCTTT
>TRBD1|TRBV27|TRBJ2-7|NA
CASSYDRESSYEQYF
TGTGCCAGCAGCTATGACAGGGAGAGCTCCTACGAGCAGTACTTC
>NA|TRBV7-3|TRBJ1-2|NA
CASSLMRVRDTPNYGYTF
TGTGCCAGCAGCTTAATGAGGGTGAGGGACACCCCTAACTATGGCTACACCTTC
>NA|TRBV18|TRBJ1-2|NA
CASSPFSPMRGYTF
TGTGCCAGCTCACCTTTCAGCCCGATGAGGGGCTACACCTTC
>NA|TRBV9|TRBJ2-5|NA
CASSETVYQETQYF
TGTGCCAGCAGCGAGACAGTCTACCAAGAGACCCAGTACTTC
>NA|TRBV15|TRBJ2-3|NA
CATSRDRAADTQYF
TGTGCCACCAGCAGAGACAGGGCAGCAGATACGCAGTATTTT
>NA|TRBV28|TRBJ1-1|few
CASRVHQREAFF
TGTGCCAGCCGAGTCCACCAGAGGGAAGCTTTCTTT
>NA|TRBV7-9|TRBJ1-1|many
CASSANQGF
TGTGCCAGCAGCGCAAATCAGGGGTTT
>TRBD1|TRBV5-4|TRBJ2-7|NA
CASSPGGQVSSEQYF
TGTGCCAGCAGCCCCGGGGGACAGGTCTCCTCCGAGCAGTACTTC
>TRBD2|TRBV29-1|TRBJ2-2|few
CSGSAGVGELFF
TGCAGCGGTTCGGCGGGGGTCGGGGAGCTGTTTTTT
>NA|TRBV27|TRBJ1-1|NA
CARNPRDEAFF
TGTGCCAGGAACCCCCGGGATGAAGCTTTCTTT
>TRBD1|TRBV6-5|TRBJ1-6|few
CASRETGGQPLHF
TGTGCCAGCAGGGAGACAGGGGGCCAACCCCTCCACTTT